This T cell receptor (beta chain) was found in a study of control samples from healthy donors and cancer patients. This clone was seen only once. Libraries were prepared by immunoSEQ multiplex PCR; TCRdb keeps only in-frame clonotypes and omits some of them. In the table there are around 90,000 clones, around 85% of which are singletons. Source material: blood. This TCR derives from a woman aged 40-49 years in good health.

This CDR3 reads CASSPGQGYGYTF. The CDR3 nucleotides read TGTGCCAGCAGCCCCGGACAGGGATATGGCTACACCTTC. The rearrangement links TRBV12-3 or TRBV12-4 to TRBJ1-2; 8 positions match TRBD1. CDR3 length: 13 residues. Trimming removed 6 bases from V and 5 bases from J; junction bases left unmatched: 5.